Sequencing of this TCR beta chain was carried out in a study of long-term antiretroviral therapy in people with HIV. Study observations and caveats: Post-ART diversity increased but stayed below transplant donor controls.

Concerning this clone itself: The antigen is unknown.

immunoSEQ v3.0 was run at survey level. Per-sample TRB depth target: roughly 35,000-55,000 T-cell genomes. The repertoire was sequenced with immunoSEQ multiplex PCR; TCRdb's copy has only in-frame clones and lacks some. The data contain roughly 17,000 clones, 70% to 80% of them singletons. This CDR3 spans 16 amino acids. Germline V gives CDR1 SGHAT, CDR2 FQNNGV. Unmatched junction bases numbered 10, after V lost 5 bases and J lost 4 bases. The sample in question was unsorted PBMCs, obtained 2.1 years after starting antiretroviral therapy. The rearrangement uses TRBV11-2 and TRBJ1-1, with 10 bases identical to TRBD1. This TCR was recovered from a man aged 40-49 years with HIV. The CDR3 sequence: CASSPMTGGAFTEAFF. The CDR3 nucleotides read TGTGCCAGCAGCCCAATGACAGGGGGCGCGTTCACTGAAGCTTTCTTT.